This is a list of T cell receptor beta chains from one sample in a study of T-cell reconstitution after alpha-beta-depleted transplantation in children. A single record per CDR3 protein comes from TCRdb applying MiXCR to the PCR reads. This table has approximately 650,000 distinct CDR3 sequences, approximately 14% appearing once. Source: PBMCs, taken before TCRalphabeta/CD19-depleted stem cell transplant. Receptors were obtained from a girl aged 2-10 years with congenital amegakaryocytic thrombocytopenia, due to receive a stem cell transplant. Each CDR3 is given with its conserved first and last residue. The order of the fields is D gene, clone size, V gene, CDR3 length, J gene, CDR3 DNA, CDR3 protein. D genes are given only for firm matches. The size of a clone is reported for some rows only, either as once, few or many, or as a class for expanded clones.

d_call: .
clone_size: many
v_call: TRBV2
cdr3_length: 15
j_call: TRBJ2-1
cdr3_nt: TGTGCCAGCACACTCGGGACACTGGGCGTGAATGAGCAGTTCTTC
cdr3_aa: CASTLGTLGVNEQFF

d_call: TRBD1
clone_size: many
v_call: TRBV10-3
cdr3_length: 12
j_call: TRBJ2-1
cdr3_nt: TGTGCCATCGGGGACAGGGACCATGAGCAGTTCTTC
cdr3_aa: CAIGDRDHEQFF

d_call: TRBD2
clone_size: .
v_call: TRBV3-1
cdr3_length: 19
j_call: TRBJ2-1
cdr3_nt: TGTGCCAGCAGGCAACCGGTTCTAGCGGGACGGAGGGCAGACAATGAGCAGTTCTTC
cdr3_aa: CASRQPVLAGRRADNEQFF

d_call: .
clone_size: many
v_call: TRBV11-1
cdr3_length: 17
j_call: TRBJ2-3
cdr3_nt: TGTGCCAGCAGCAAGCCCGGCCGGACGGCGACCTGGGATACGCAGTATTTT
cdr3_aa: CASSKPGRTATWDTQYF

d_call: .
clone_size: .
v_call: TRBV30
cdr3_length: 14
j_call: TRBJ2-1
cdr3_nt: TGTGCCTGCAGGACTTGGGCAGTGTACAATGAGCAGTTCTTC
cdr3_aa: CACRTWAVYNEQFF

d_call: TRBD1
clone_size: many
v_call: TRBV5-1
cdr3_length: 15
j_call: TRBJ2-1
cdr3_nt: TGCGCCAGCAGCTTGGGACAGGGTTTGTACAATGAGCAGTTCTTC
cdr3_aa: CASSLGQGLYNEQFF

d_call: .
clone_size: .
v_call: TRBV5-1
cdr3_length: 13
j_call: TRBJ2-7
cdr3_nt: TGCGCCAGCAGCCGTGGGACCATTTACGAGCAGTACTTC
cdr3_aa: CASSRGTIYEQYF

d_call: .
clone_size: many
v_call: TRBV11-2
cdr3_length: 12
j_call: TRBJ2-7
cdr3_nt: TGTGCCAGCAGCTTCGACAGGAGCGAGCAGTACTTC
cdr3_aa: CASSFDRSEQYF

d_call: .
clone_size: many
v_call: TRBV5-1
cdr3_length: 16
j_call: TRBJ2-2
cdr3_nt: TGCGCCAGCAGCCTAGAATTTTCGAGGGCAATCGGGGAGCTGTTTTTT
cdr3_aa: CASSLEFSRAIGELFF

d_call: .
clone_size: many
v_call: TRBV12-3/TRBV12-4
cdr3_length: 16
j_call: TRBJ2-1
cdr3_nt: TGTGCCAGCAGTTTGCTAACAGGGTCCATTGGGAATGAGCAGTTCTTC
cdr3_aa: CASSLLTGSIGNEQFF

d_call: .
clone_size: few
v_call: TRBV30
cdr3_length: 12
j_call: TRBJ2-3
cdr3_nt: TGTGCCTGGAGTGCCAGATTAGATACGCAGTATTTT
cdr3_aa: CAWSARLDTQYF

d_call: TRBD2
clone_size: .
v_call: TRBV15
cdr3_length: 15
j_call: TRBJ2-1
cdr3_nt: TGTGCCACCAGCAGATTGAGCGGGAGTTGGGATGAGCAGTTCTTC
cdr3_aa: CATSRLSGSWDEQFF

d_call: .
clone_size: few
v_call: TRBV7-9
cdr3_length: 14
j_call: TRBJ2-3
cdr3_nt: TGTGCCAGCAGCATAGGGGGGGAGACAGATACGCAGTATTTT
cdr3_aa: CASSIGGETDTQYF

d_call: .
clone_size: many
v_call: TRBV28
cdr3_length: 18
j_call: TRBJ2-2
cdr3_nt: TGTGCCAGCAGTTTGCTCCTAGCTCCGAACGGGGACACCGGGGAGCTGTTTTTT
cdr3_aa: CASSLLLAPNGDTGELFF

d_call: TRBD1
clone_size: few
v_call: TRBV18
cdr3_length: 15
j_call: TRBJ1-5
cdr3_nt: TGTGCCAGCTCATCGGGACAGGGGGCCGATCAGCCCCAGCATTTT
cdr3_aa: CASSSGQGADQPQHF

d_call: TRBD1
clone_size: .
v_call: TRBV15
cdr3_length: 15
j_call: TRBJ1-2
cdr3_nt: TGTGCCACCAGTGAAAGAAACAGGGGGCCGAATGGCTACACCTTC
cdr3_aa: CATSERNRGPNGYTF

d_call: TRBD2
clone_size: many
v_call: TRBV12-3/TRBV12-4
cdr3_length: 14
j_call: TRBJ2-7
cdr3_nt: TGTGCCAGCAGTGAGACTAGCGGGAGGTACGAGCAGTACTTC
cdr3_aa: CASSETSGRYEQYF

d_call: TRBD2
clone_size: many
v_call: TRBV5-1
cdr3_length: 17
j_call: TRBJ2-2
cdr3_nt: TGCGCCAGCAGCTTGGCCCGAGGTAGCGGGTTGGACGGGGAGCTGTTTTTT
cdr3_aa: CASSLARGSGLDGELFF

d_call: .
clone_size: many
v_call: TRBV20-1
cdr3_length: 11
j_call: TRBJ2-1
cdr3_nt: TGCAGTGCTAGGACAGCCAATGAGCAGTTCTTC
cdr3_aa: CSARTANEQFF

d_call: .
clone_size: many
v_call: TRBV5-8
cdr3_length: 17
j_call: TRBJ2-3
cdr3_nt: TGTGCCAGCAGCCCCTCCAGTTTGTGGGGCGGTGAGGATACGCAGTATTTT
cdr3_aa: CASSPSSLWGGEDTQYF

d_call: TRBD1
clone_size: few
v_call: TRBV7-9
cdr3_length: 17
j_call: TRBJ2-3
cdr3_nt: TGTGCCAGCAGTTACCTTACCGGGACAGGGGACACAGATACGCAGTATTTT
cdr3_aa: CASSYLTGTGDTDTQYF

d_call: .
clone_size: many
v_call: TRBV18
cdr3_length: 15
j_call: TRBJ1-5
cdr3_nt: TGTGCCAGCTCACCACCGAACGGTTACAATCAGCCCCAGCATTTT
cdr3_aa: CASSPPNGYNQPQHF

d_call: TRBD1
clone_size: many
v_call: TRBV29-1
cdr3_length: 9
j_call: TRBJ1-1
cdr3_nt: TGCAGCGTTGTCGAGGACAGGAGTTTT
cdr3_aa: CSVVEDRSF

d_call: .
clone_size: many
v_call: TRBV25-1
cdr3_length: 14
j_call: TRBJ2-7
cdr3_nt: TGTGCCAGCAGCCTAAGTGCGGGGATCGACGAGCAGTACTTC
cdr3_aa: CASSLSAGIDEQYF

d_call: TRBD2
clone_size: .
v_call: TRBV15
cdr3_length: 15
j_call: TRBJ2-2
cdr3_nt: TGTGCCACCAGCAGAAGTGGGGGGGACACCGGGGAGCTGTTTTTT
cdr3_aa: CATSRSGGDTGELFF

d_call: .
clone_size: many
v_call: TRBV7-9
cdr3_length: 14
j_call: TRBJ1-1
cdr3_nt: TGTGCCAGCAGCCCATGGGGGGGGCACACTGAAGCTTTCTTT
cdr3_aa: CASSPWGGHTEAFF

d_call: .
clone_size: many
v_call: TRBV5-1
cdr3_length: 14
j_call: TRBJ2-1
cdr3_nt: TGCGCCAGCAGCTTGGAGCCTACCTACAATGAGCAGTTCTTC
cdr3_aa: CASSLEPTYNEQFF

d_call: .
clone_size: .
v_call: TRBV5-1
cdr3_length: 16
j_call: TRBJ2-1
cdr3_nt: TGCGCCAGCAGCCGTCGTGGGGAGGCGGACTACAATGAGCAGTTCTTC
cdr3_aa: CASSRRGEADYNEQFF